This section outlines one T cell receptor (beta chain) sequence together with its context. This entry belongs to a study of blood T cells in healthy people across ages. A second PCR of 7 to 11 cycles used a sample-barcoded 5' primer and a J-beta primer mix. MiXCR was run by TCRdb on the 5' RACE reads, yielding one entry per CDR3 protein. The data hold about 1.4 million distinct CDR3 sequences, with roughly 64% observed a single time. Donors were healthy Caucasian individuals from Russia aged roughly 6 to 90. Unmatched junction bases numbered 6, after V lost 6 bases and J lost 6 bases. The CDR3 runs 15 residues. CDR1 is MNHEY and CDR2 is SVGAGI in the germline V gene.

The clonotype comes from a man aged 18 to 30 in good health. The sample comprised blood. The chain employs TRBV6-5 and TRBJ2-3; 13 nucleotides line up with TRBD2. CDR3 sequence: CASSRLAGGEDTQYF. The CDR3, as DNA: TGTGCCAGCAGCCGACTAGCGGGGGGCGAGGATACGCAGTATTTT.